The sequence of this T cell receptor (beta chain) was determined in a study of T-cell reconstitution after alpha-beta-depleted transplantation in children. Details on this clonotype: Antigen unknown.

TCRbeta library construction was performed incorporating unique molecular identifiers. Each CDR3 protein is one row after TCRdb ran MiXCR on the PCR reads. In the table there are hundreds of thousands of distinct CDR3 sequences, roughly 25% of which are singletons. Notes on the study in general: T-cell counts and diversity were attributed mostly to newly produced T cells one year after transplant. Certain patients had high TCRbeta diversity at day 60, and it came from recipient T cells and thymic progenitors that survived.

Sequencing was performed on PBMCs, mostly from graft donor cells, taken 360 days after TCRalphabeta/CD19-depleted stem cell transplant. This receptor was taken from a female patient between 2 and 15 years old who had a stem cell transplant for congenital amegakaryocytic thrombocytopenia, so the T cells may come from the graft donor.

The CDR3 DNA reads as TGCAGTGCTAGAGGGGGAATTAACTATGGCTACACCTTC. Translation gives CSARGGINYGYTF. The chain combines TRBV20-1 with TRBJ1-2; D ambiguous. The CDR3 is 13 residues long. Trimming stripped 1 base from V and 1 base from J, with 7 bases between. In germline, CDR1 is DFQATT, CDR2 SNEGSKA (reference sequence).